This entry is about one T cell receptor beta chain. The data are from a study of PD-1 blockade in classical Hodgkin lymphoma. Autologous stem cell transplantation was followed by relapse in every patient, and brentuximab vedotin exposure varied. TCRdb's table, derived via immunoSEQ multiplex PCR, lists solely in-frame clones and lacks some. This table holds 45,000 to 55,000 clones, roughly 80% found once. Trimming took 5 bases from V and 0 from J, leaving 11 bases between them. Looked up from germline, CDR1 is MGHRA and CDR2 is YSYEKL. This CDR3 has 16 residues. The source material was peripheral blood mononuclear cells (PBMCs), sampled at baseline. V is TRBV4-1 and J is TRBJ2-6; D call uncertain. The TCR originated in a human donor with classical Hodgkin lymphoma. The CDR3 DNA reads TGCGCCAGCAGCTCACCCATAGTCTCTGGGGCCAACGTCCTGACTTTC. Its translation is CASSSPIVSGANVLTF.